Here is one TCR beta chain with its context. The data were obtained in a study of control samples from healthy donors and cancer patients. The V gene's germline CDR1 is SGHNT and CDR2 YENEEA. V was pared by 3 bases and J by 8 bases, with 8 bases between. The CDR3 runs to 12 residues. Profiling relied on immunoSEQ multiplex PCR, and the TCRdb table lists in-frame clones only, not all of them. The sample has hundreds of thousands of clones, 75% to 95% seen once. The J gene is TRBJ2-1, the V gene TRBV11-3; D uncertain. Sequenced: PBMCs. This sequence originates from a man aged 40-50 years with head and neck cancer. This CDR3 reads CASSLEPHEQFF. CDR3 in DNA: TGTGCCAGCAGCTTGGAACCCCATGAGCAGTTCTTC.